The 30 T cell receptor beta chains listed next were all sequenced from one sample in a study of cytomegalovirus exposure and HLA in healthy donors. Primers: 60 Vbeta forward and 13 Jbeta reverse. Produced via immunoSEQ multiplex PCR; TCRdb's table is partial and in-frame only. Among tens of thousands of clones listed, approximately 70% were seen once. Sample: PBMCs. Every receptor here comes from a man between 25 and 39 years old in good health and CMV-seronegative.

The chain employs TRBV11-2 and TRBJ2-7, with D maybe TRBD2 (6 bases). This CDR3 comprises 15 residues. Trimming took 0 bases from V and 3 from J, leaving 12 bases between them. In germline, CDR1 is SGHAT, CDR2 FQNNGV. CDR3 protein: CASSLDGSQIYEQYF. CDR3 DNA: TGTGCCAGCAGCTTAGACGGGAGTCAGATCTACGAGCAGTACTTC. The full variable domain, completed using reference TRBV11-2 and TRBJ2-7, is EAGVAQSPRYKIIEKRQSVAFWCNPISGHATLYWYQQILGQGPKLLIQFQNNGVVDDSQLPKDRFSAERLKGVDSTLKIQPAKLEDSAVYLCASSLDGSQIYEQYFGPGTRLTVT.

The chain has TRBV7-9 and TRBJ2-7, with 9 bases aligning to TRBD1. From germline, CDR1 is SEHNR and CDR2 FQNEAQ (reference sequence). The CDR3 spans 16 residues. J was trimmed by 1 base and V by 5 bases; bases with no gene match: 9. The CDR3 nucleotides are TGTGCCAGCAGCCCATCTCCCGGGACAGGGTCCTACGAGCAGTACTTC. This translates into CASSPSPGTGSYEQYF.

The V call is TRBV30, the J call TRBJ1-6, with TRBD1 matching 7 bases. CDR3 size: 13 residues. With 3 bases clipped from V and 12 bases from J, the junction kept 8 bases outside the gene matches. Germline lookup yields CDR1 GTSNPN and CDR2 SVGIG (reference sequence). CDR3 residues: CAWRTNRGRPLHF. The DNA for the CDR3 is TGTGCCTGGAGGACTAACAGGGGTCGACCCCTCCACTTT.

The DNA for the CDR3 is TGTGCCAGTAGTATTGCCAGGGGCCCCTACGAGCAGTACTTC. Its translation is CASSIARGPYEQYF. The gene calls are TRBV19 and TRBJ2-7; maybe TRBD1 (6 bases). This CDR3 is built from 14 residues. V lost 3 bases to trimming and J lost 2 bases, with 11 bases between them. Germline V CDR1 and CDR2: LNHDA, SQIVND (reference sequence).

Only a few counts were recorded for this clone. The rearrangement uses TRBV28 and TRBJ1-2; perhaps TRBD1 as D (6 bases). CDR1 is MDHEN, CDR2 SYDVKM, per germline. Deletions cut 2 bases from V and 5 bases from J, with 12 bases between. The CDR3 contains 14 residues. In DNA, the CDR3 is TGTGCCAGCAGTTTAATTGCAGGGGAATATGGCTACACCTTC. Its translation: CASSLIAGEYGYTF.

The chain has TRBV27 and TRBJ2-1; 13 bases match TRBD2. The junction had 5 bases not matched to a gene; V was cut back by 5 bases and J by 7 bases. CDR3 length: 15 residues. The germline gives CDR1 MNHEY, CDR2 SMNVEV (reference sequence). The CDR3 DNA reads as TGTGCCAGCAGTGTAGGACTAGCGGGGGTAAATGAGCAGTTCTTC. Translated: CASSVGLAGVNEQFF.

This clone has just a few counts. The rearrangement joins TRBV29-1 to TRBJ2-3, with 8 bases matching TRBD2. Germline lookup yields CDR1 SQVTM and CDR2 ANQGSEA. V lost 0 bases and J lost 6; bases outside the gene matches: 2. This CDR3 contains 13 residues. CDR3 region: CSVEDRGGDTQYF. DNA for the CDR3: TGCAGCGTTGAAGATCGGGGGGGGGATACGCAGTATTTT.

The chain couples TRBV13 to TRBJ2-7; weak D call: TRBD2 (6 bases). Germline V lookup: CDR1 PRHDT, CDR2 FYEKMQ (reference sequence). The CDR3 is 14 residues long. Trimming pared 4 bases from V and 0 bases from J, leaving 10 bases between. As DNA, the CDR3 is TGTGCCAGCAGCTCTACCGGGAGCTCCTACGAGCAGTACTTC. Protein: CASSSTGSSYEQYF.

The CDR3 DNA follows: TGTGCCAGCAGCTTGTGGGGACAGGGGGGAGCTTTCTTT. It codes for CASSLWGQGGAFF. The rearrangement links TRBV5-4 to TRBJ1-1; TRBD1 aligns across 11 bases. The CDR3 spans 13 residues. Germline lookup yields CDR1 SGHNT and CDR2 YYREEE (reference sequence). V dropped 1 base and J dropped 10; count of bases not matched to a gene: 3.

The rearrangement joins TRBV19 to TRBJ1-1; TRBD1 matches 7 bases. CDR1 and CDR2 from the germline V gene are LNHDA and SQIVND (reference sequence). The CDR3 extends over 14 amino acids. J lost 2 bases, V lost 2 bases, and 2 bases had no gene match. CDR3 nucleotides: TGTGCCAGTAGTATACCAGGGGGAAACACTGAAGCTTTCTTT. Translating it yields CASSIPGGNTEAFF.

V gene TRBV7-3 combines with J gene TRBJ1-3; D not resolved. This CDR3 has 14 amino acids. Trimming left V 5 bases short and J 0 bases short, with 8 bases between. CDR1 is SGHTA and CDR2 is FQGTGA in the germline V gene. The CDR3 region is CASSGESSGNTIYF. CDR3 in DNA: TGTGCCAGCAGCGGGGAGAGCTCTGGAAACACCATATATTTT.

This clone was picked up one time. The chain links TRBV6-5 to TRBJ2-7, with D possibly matching TRBD1 (5 bases). The germline V and J ends were trimmed by 5 bases and 5 bases, with 19 bases remaining between them. The germline V gene encodes CDR1 MNHEY and CDR2 SVGAGI. The CDR3 runs 15 residues. Here the CDR3 DNA reads TGTGCCAGCAGTAAAACAATCAGGGTATTGGACGAGCAGTACTTC. Its translation: CASSKTIRVLDEQYF.

The genes are TRBV9 and TRBJ1-1; weak D call: TRBD1 (6 bases). This CDR3 contains 14 residues. Trimming shortened V by 2 bases and J by 3 bases, and 11 bases separated the two germline ends. Germline assignment: CDR1 SGDLS and CDR2 YYNGEE. The CDR3 DNA follows: TGTGCCAGCAGCGTCCGGGACACCTACACTGAAGCTTTCTTT. Translation: CASSVRDTYTEAFF.

The chain recombines TRBV5-1 with TRBJ2-7, with D maybe TRBD1 (5 bases). The V end lost 4 bases, the J end lost 3 bases, and 14 bases lay between the germline ends. The CDR3 consists of 14 residues. Germline V CDR1 and CDR2: SGHRS, YFSETQ. CDR3 in amino acids: CASSVDTTSYEQYF. DNA of the CDR3: TGCGCCAGCAGCGTGGACACCACCAGCTACGAGCAGTACTTC.

The chain is built from TRBV7-2 and TRBJ1-5; 12 bases agree with TRBD1. Germline V CDR1 and CDR2: SGHTA, FQGNSA. After removal of 2 bases from V and 4 bases from J, the junction contained 3 bases not matched to a gene. The CDR3 sequence is 16 residues long. The CDR3 DNA reads TGTGCCAGCAGCTTATTGGGACAGGGGGCGAATCAGCCCCAGCATTTT. Protein: CASSLLGQGANQPQHF.

The chain combines TRBV19 with TRBJ1-5, with 8 bases lining up with TRBD1. V dropped 5 bases and J dropped 6; count of bases not matched to a gene: 6. CDR3 size: 14 residues. Germline assignment: CDR1 LNHDA and CDR2 SQIVND (reference sequence). This chain's CDR3 is CASSLTGTGQPQHF. In nucleotides, the CDR3 is TGTGCCAGTAGTTTAACAGGGACAGGTCAGCCCCAGCATTTT.

The CDR3 DNA sequence: TGTGCCAGCAGCTTAGTTCCGAGGGGGCATCAGGGCACTGAAGCTTTCTTT. This gives the protein CASSLVPRGHQGTEAFF. This sequence joins TRBV11-1 and TRBJ1-1, with 7 bases fitting TRBD1. The germline gives CDR1 SGHAT, CDR2 FQDESV (reference sequence). The CDR3 extends over 17 amino acids. V shed 1 base, J shed 4 bases, and the junction held 12 bases outside the gene matches.

The CDR3 protein is CASSALTGAGEQYF. The CDR3 DNA is TGTGCCAGCAGCGCTCTGACAGGGGCAGGGGAGCAGTACTTC. This chain joins TRBV9 and TRBJ2-7; 8 bases are a match to TRBD1. V was clipped by 3 bases and J by 7 bases; unmatched bases: 9. The CDR3 has 14 residues. Germline loops: CDR1 SGDLS, CDR2 YYNGEE. Together with reference TRBV9 and TRBJ2-7, the CDR3 gives the full variable domain: DSGVTQTPKHLITATGQRVTLRCSPRSGDLSVYWYQQSLDQGLQFLIQYYNGEERAKGNILERFSAQQFPDLHSELNLSSLELGDSALYFCASSALTGAGEQYFGPGTRLTVT.

This chain connects TRBV28 to TRBJ2-3, with TRBD2 identical over 14 bases. V dropped 6 bases and J dropped 6; count of bases not matched to a gene: 8. From germline, CDR1 is MDHEN and CDR2 SYDVKM. The length of the CDR3 is 16 residues. CDR3 region: CASSRRLAGGPDTQYF. In DNA, the CDR3 is TGTGCCAGCAGCCGACGACTAGCGGGAGGGCCGGATACGCAGTATTTT. Full variable domain (rest looked up from reference TRBV28 and TRBJ2-3): DVKVTQSSRYLVKRTGEKVFLECVQDMDHENMFWYRQDPGLGLRLIYFSYDVKMKEKGDIPEGYSVSREKKERFSLILESASTNQTSMYLCASSRRLAGGPDTQYFGPGTRLTVL.

The chain links TRBV30 to TRBJ1-6, with D maybe TRBD1 (6 bases). Germline CDR1 reads GTSNPN; CDR2 reads SVGIG (reference sequence). V was trimmed by 0 bases and J by 0 bases, leaving 6 bases between them. The CDR3 covers 15 residues. The chain's CDR3 is CAWSVQGSYNSPLHF. The CDR3 DNA is TGTGCCTGGAGTGTACAGGGCTCCTATAATTCACCCCTCCACTTT. Complete variable domain (other parts from reference TRBV30 and TRBJ1-6): SQTIHQWPATLVQPVGSPLSLECTVEGTSNPNLYWYRQAAGRGLQLLFYSVGIGQISSEVPQNLSASRPQDRQFILSSKKLLLSDSGFYLCAWSVQGSYNSPLHFGNGTRLTVT.

The chain uses TRBV7-6 and TRBJ2-6, with D hard to call. Deletions cut 5 bases from V and 0 bases from J, with 8 bases between. There are 15 residues in the CDR3. The germline V gene encodes CDR1 SGHVS and CDR2 FNYEAQ. The CDR3 protein is CASSPFNSGANVLTF. DNA for the CDR3: TGTGCCAGCAGCCCCTTTAACTCTGGGGCCAACGTCCTGACTTTC.

The rearrangement uses TRBV19 and TRBJ1-5; 7 nucleotides agree with TRBD1. The V gene end was trimmed by 6 bases and the J gene end by 3 bases; junction bases not matched to a gene: 5. Germline values: CDR1 LNHDA, CDR2 SQIVND (reference sequence). The CDR3 loop spans 14 amino acids. The CDR3 sequence: CASRVGQFNQPQHF. The DNA for the CDR3 is TGTGCCAGTAGGGTGGGACAGTTCAATCAGCCCCAGCATTTT.

The chain is built from TRBV4-1 and TRBJ1-1; possibly TRBD1 for D (5 bases). This CDR3 contains 14 residues. Germline CDR1 is MGHRA and CDR2 is YSYEKL. The ends were cut back, 3 bases at V and 11 bases at J, with 19 bases in the middle. CDR3 DNA sequence: TGCGCCAGCAGCCAGGACCGGGCGGGGGGAATGGCTTTCTTT. Encoded protein: CASSQDRAGGMAFF.

In its sample, this clone was seen a few times. The rearrangement joins TRBV27 to TRBJ1-6; 11 nucleotides align to TRBD1. Germline CDR1 is MNHEY and CDR2 is SMNVEV (reference sequence). Trimming removed 2 bases from V and 10 bases from J; junction bases left unmatched: 10. There are 17 residues in the CDR3. The CDR3 here is CASSLGRTGGSWSPLHF. CDR3 coding DNA: TGTGCCAGCAGTTTAGGAAGGACAGGGGGCTCCTGGTCACCCCTCCACTTT.

This clone came up once. The chain couples TRBV27 to TRBJ2-7, with 7 nucleotides matching TRBD1. Germline CDR1 is MNHEY and CDR2 is SMNVEV (reference sequence). The trim removed 6 bases at V and 2 bases at J, leaving 7 bases unmatched. The CDR3 has 14 amino acids. The CDR3, as DNA: TGTGCCAGCAGGCCCGGGACAGTAGCCTACGAGCAGTACTTC. Translation: CASRPGTVAYEQYF.

The rearrangement uses TRBV30 and TRBJ1-2; D is unclear. Trimming stripped 3 bases from V and 6 bases from J, with 20 bases between. The length of the CDR3 is 15 residues. Germline V CDR1 and CDR2: GTSNPN, SVGIG (reference sequence). The DNA for the CDR3 is TGTGCCTGGAGACTCGGACTACTCGAGGGAAATGGCTACACCTTC. It is translated as CAWRLGLLEGNGYTF. Full variable domain (remainder filled in from reference TRBV30 and TRBJ1-2): SQTIHQWPATLVQPVGSPLSLECTVEGTSNPNLYWYRQAAGRGLQLLFYSVGIGQISSEVPQNLSASRPQDRQFILSSKKLLLSDSGFYLCAWRLGLLEGNGYTFGSGTRLTVV.

The J gene is TRBJ2-2, the V gene TRBV19; 7 nucleotides match TRBD1. The CDR3 is made up of 15 amino acids. CDR1 and CDR2 (germline): LNHDA, SQIVND (reference sequence). J lost 7 bases, V lost 0 bases, and 5 bases had no gene match. CDR3 protein: CASSIDLTGIGELFF. The CDR3 DNA reads as TGTGCCAGTAGTATAGACCTGACAGGGATCGGGGAGCTGTTTTTT.

The rearrangement links TRBV30 to TRBJ2-2, with unresolved D. Trimming took 0 bases from V and 5 from J, leaving 7 bases between them. Germline V lookup: CDR1 GTSNPN, CDR2 SVGIG (reference sequence). The length of the CDR3 is 13 residues. The CDR3 reads CAWSVMTTGELFF. The CDR3 DNA reads TGTGCCTGGAGTGTGATGACAACCGGGGAGCTGTTTTTT.

The chain recombines TRBV15 with TRBJ1-5, with 12 bases matching TRBD1. Germline V gene sequence: CDR1 LNHNV, CDR2 YYDKDF (reference sequence). The CDR3 totals 15 residues. The trim removed 5 bases at V and 4 bases at J, leaving 3 bases unmatched. Here the CDR3 DNA reads TGTGCCACCAGCGGGGGACAGGGGGCAAATCAGCCCCAGCATTTT. It is translated as CATSGGQGANQPQHF.

The chain combines TRBV4-1 with TRBJ2-5; TRBD2 agrees at 7 bases. The CDR3 extends over 15 amino acids. Germline lookup yields CDR1 MGHRA and CDR2 YSYEKL. After removal of 1 base from V and 4 bases from J, the junction contained 6 bases not matched to a gene. In DNA, the CDR3 is TGCGCCAGCAGCCAAGGGGGGGGGAATGGAGAGACCCAGTACTTC. This codes for CASSQGGGNGETQYF.